Listed below are T cell receptor beta chains from one sample, sequenced in a study of blood T cell repertoires in COVID-19. The data were produced by immunoSEQ multiplex PCR, yet TCRdb's version contains in-frame clones alone and is incomplete. The repertoire includes 95,000 to 110,000 clones, 85% to 90% of them detected once, and less than 6.5% sits in the top ten. Sequencing was performed on peripheral blood. Source of these receptors: a human donor in a cohort sampled during active COVID-19. Each CDR3 is given with its conserved first and last residue. Fields, in order: V gene, J gene, D gene, clone size, CDR3 DNA, CDR3 protein. A D gene is named only where the DNA matches it firmly. Some rows mark clone size as missing; the rest say once, few, many or name a class of expanded clone.

v_call: TRBV4-3
j_call: TRBJ2-1
d_call: TRBD1
clone_size: NA
cdr3_nt: TGCGCCAGCAGCCAAGGACAGGGTTCCTACAATGAGCAGTTCTTC
cdr3_aa: CASSQGQGSYNEQFF

v_call: TRBV9
j_call: TRBJ2-1
d_call: TRBD1
clone_size: NA
cdr3_nt: TGTGCCAGCAGCGTAGGGCAGGGGGCCCACAATGAGCAGTTCTTC
cdr3_aa: CASSVGQGAHNEQFF

v_call: TRBV6-5
j_call: TRBJ2-5
d_call: TRBD1
clone_size: once
cdr3_nt: TGTGCCAGCAGCGGGGGACAGGGGGTTTGGGAGACCCAGTACTTC
cdr3_aa: CASSGGQGVWETQYF

v_call: TRBV25-1
j_call: TRBJ2-6
d_call: NA
clone_size: NA
cdr3_nt: TGTGCCAGCAGTGGACAGTCACGAGCCTCTGGGGCCAACGTCCTGACTTTC
cdr3_aa: CASSGQSRASGANVLTF

v_call: TRBV6-2/TRBV6-3
j_call: TRBJ2-1
d_call: TRBD2
clone_size: NA
cdr3_nt: TGTGCCAGCAGTTCAAAGGCTAGCGGGAGGATCGATGAGCAGTTCTTC
cdr3_aa: CASSSKASGRIDEQFF

v_call: TRBV11-3
j_call: TRBJ2-1
d_call: TRBD2
clone_size: few
cdr3_nt: TGTGCCAGCGGTAGCGGGAGGGCCAATGAGCAGTTCTTC
cdr3_aa: CASGSGRANEQFF

v_call: TRBV3-1/TRBV3-2
j_call: TRBJ2-7
d_call: NA
clone_size: NA
cdr3_nt: TGTGCCAGCAGCCAACTTCAGGGGAGCTACGAGCAGTACTTC
cdr3_aa: CASSQLQGSYEQYF

v_call: TRBV11-3
j_call: TRBJ2-1
d_call: TRBD2
clone_size: NA
cdr3_nt: TGTGCCAGCAGCTTTCTGGGACTAGCGGGGGGATTCGATGAGCAGTTCTTC
cdr3_aa: CASSFLGLAGGFDEQFF

v_call: TRBV3-1/TRBV3-2
j_call: TRBJ2-7
d_call: TRBD2
clone_size: once
cdr3_nt: TGTGCCAGCAGCCAAGTTCTTAGCGGGGCCTACGAGCAGTACTTC
cdr3_aa: CASSQVLSGAYEQYF

v_call: TRBV5-5
j_call: TRBJ2-1
d_call: TRBD1
clone_size: NA
cdr3_nt: TGTGCCAGCAGCTTGTATCTGGGACAGGGTGGCAATGAGCAGTTCTTC
cdr3_aa: CASSLYLGQGGNEQFF

v_call: TRBV14
j_call: TRBJ2-7
d_call: TRBD1
clone_size: once
cdr3_nt: TGTGCCAGCAGCCCACTGGATACAGGGGGTTCTGGCGAGCAGTACTTC
cdr3_aa: CASSPLDTGGSGEQYF

v_call: TRBV6-5
j_call: TRBJ2-2
d_call: NA
clone_size: NA
cdr3_nt: TGTGCCAGCAGTTACGGGTCGCGGGGGGAGCTGTTTTTT
cdr3_aa: CASSYGSRGELFF

v_call: TRBV7-9
j_call: TRBJ1-4
d_call: TRBD1
clone_size: NA
cdr3_nt: TGTGCCAGCAGCTACAGGGGGCCCTGGGTCACTAATGAAAAACTGTTTTTT
cdr3_aa: CASSYRGPWVTNEKLFF

v_call: TRBV27
j_call: TRBJ2-2
d_call: TRBD1
clone_size: few
cdr3_nt: TGTGCCAGCAGTTTATCGACAGGGGGCGATTACCGTAACACCGGGGAGCTGTTTTTT
cdr3_aa: CASSLSTGGDYRNTGELFF

v_call: TRBV12-3/TRBV12-4
j_call: TRBJ1-2
d_call: NA
clone_size: once
cdr3_nt: TGTGCCAGCAGTCTTAGGGGGGGCTATGGCTACACCTTC
cdr3_aa: CASSLRGGYGYTF

v_call: TRBV11-2
j_call: TRBJ2-3
d_call: NA
clone_size: NA
cdr3_nt: TGTGCCAGCAGCCTCAATCAGATAGATACGCAGTATTTT
cdr3_aa: CASSLNQIDTQYF

v_call: TRBV19
j_call: TRBJ1-2
d_call: NA
clone_size: NA
cdr3_nt: TGTGCCAGTAACGGTTTGGGGGGAAGCTATGGCTACACCTTC
cdr3_aa: CASNGLGGSYGYTF

v_call: TRBV27
j_call: TRBJ2-7
d_call: TRBD1
clone_size: NA
cdr3_nt: TGTGCCAGCAGAGCCGGGACAGGGAGCTCCTACGAGCAGTACTTC
cdr3_aa: CASRAGTGSSYEQYF

v_call: TRBV4-1
j_call: TRBJ2-3
d_call: NA
clone_size: NA
cdr3_nt: TGCGCCAGCGGAAACGAAGGGGGTACTAGCACAGATACGCAGTATTTT
cdr3_aa: CASGNEGGTSTDTQYF

v_call: TRBV6-1
j_call: TRBJ2-1
d_call: NA
clone_size: NA
cdr3_nt: TGTGCCAGCAGTGAAAACAGGGGGGGCTACAATGAGCAGTTCTTC
cdr3_aa: CASSENRGGYNEQFF

v_call: TRBV13
j_call: TRBJ1-3
d_call: NA
clone_size: NA
cdr3_nt: TGTGCCAGCAGCTTATTCGGGGGTGGAAACACCATATATTTT
cdr3_aa: CASSLFGGGNTIYF

v_call: TRBV9
j_call: TRBJ2-3
d_call: NA
clone_size: NA
cdr3_nt: TGTGCCAGCAGCGAGGAATCTCGGGGTACGCAGTATTTT
cdr3_aa: CASSEESRGTQYF

v_call: TRBV5-3
j_call: TRBJ2-5
d_call: NA
clone_size: NA
cdr3_nt: TGTGCCAGAAGCCCCCAGGGGCGGCAAGAGACCCAGTACTTC
cdr3_aa: CARSPQGRQETQYF

v_call: TRBV5-1
j_call: TRBJ2-1
d_call: NA
clone_size: NA
cdr3_nt: TGCGCCAGCAGCCCCCCCGGTGTGTCGAATGAGCAGTTCTTC
cdr3_aa: CASSPPGVSNEQFF

v_call: TRBV21-1
j_call: TRBJ2-1
d_call: NA
clone_size: NA
cdr3_nt: TGTGCCAGCAAGGATGGACTAGCGGGAACCGATGAGCAGTTCTTC
cdr3_aa: CASKDGLAGTDEQFF

v_call: TRBV4-2
j_call: TRBJ1-2
d_call: NA
clone_size: NA
cdr3_nt: TGTGCCAGCAGCACCTCCGGGACTGGAGGTGGCTACACCTTC
cdr3_aa: CASSTSGTGGGYTF

v_call: TRBV7-6
j_call: TRBJ2-3
d_call: TRBD2
clone_size: NA
cdr3_nt: TGTGCCAGCAGCTCCGGACTAGCGGGAGTGACAGATACGCAGTATTTT
cdr3_aa: CASSSGLAGVTDTQYF

v_call: TRBV2
j_call: TRBJ2-6
d_call: TRBD1
clone_size: NA
cdr3_nt: TGTGCCACGGGACAGGGGGCTGGGGCCAACGTCCTGACTTTC
cdr3_aa: CATGQGAGANVLTF

v_call: TRBV27
j_call: TRBJ2-1
d_call: TRBD2
clone_size: once
cdr3_nt: TGTGCCAGCAGTTACCTAGCGGGAGACCACCGGGGCCGACCCCAGTTCTTC
cdr3_aa: CASSYLAGDHRGRPQFF

v_call: TRBV14
j_call: TRBJ2-6
d_call: NA
clone_size: NA
cdr3_nt: TGTGCCAGCAGCCAAGAAAGAGGCTTCTCTGGGGCCAACGTCCTGACTTTC
cdr3_aa: CASSQERGFSGANVLTF

v_call: TRBV2
j_call: TRBJ2-7
d_call: NA
clone_size: NA
cdr3_nt: TGTGCCAGCAGTGACTCACTTGACAGGTCCTCCTACGAGCAGTACTTC
cdr3_aa: CASSDSLDRSSYEQYF

v_call: TRBV2
j_call: TRBJ2-7
d_call: TRBD1
clone_size: NA
cdr3_nt: TGTGCCAGCAGTGAAGCAGGGGGAATGGGACAGAGCTACGAGCAGTACTTC
cdr3_aa: CASSEAGGMGQSYEQYF

v_call: TRBV25-1
j_call: TRBJ2-1
d_call: NA
clone_size: once
cdr3_nt: TGTGCCAGCAGTGAACCTCAGGCAGGGGTAGAGTACAATGAGCAGTTCTTC
cdr3_aa: CASSEPQAGVEYNEQFF

v_call: TRBV28
j_call: TRBJ1-1
d_call: NA
clone_size: NA
cdr3_nt: TGTGCCAGTTGGGGAGTAAGGACTGAAGCTTTCTTT
cdr3_aa: CASWGVRTEAFF

v_call: TRBV30
j_call: TRBJ2-7
d_call: NA
clone_size: NA
cdr3_nt: TGTGCCTGGAGCGTGGGACATACCTACGAGCAGTACTTC
cdr3_aa: CAWSVGHTYEQYF

v_call: TRBV2
j_call: TRBJ2-5
d_call: TRBD2
clone_size: NA
cdr3_nt: TGTGCCAGCGCCCTAGCGGGGCAATTGACCCAGTACTTC
cdr3_aa: CASALAGQLTQYF

v_call: TRBV9
j_call: TRBJ1-1
d_call: NA
clone_size: once
cdr3_nt: TGTGCCAGCAGCGGGGGGGACACTGAAGCTTTCTTT
cdr3_aa: CASSGGDTEAFF

v_call: TRBV4-1
j_call: TRBJ1-4
d_call: NA
clone_size: NA
cdr3_nt: TGCGCCAGCAGCCAAGGGGGCGCGGGGCTGTTTTTT
cdr3_aa: CASSQGGAGLFF

v_call: TRBV5-1
j_call: TRBJ1-1
d_call: NA
clone_size: NA
cdr3_nt: TGCGCCAGCAGCCATAGGGGTATTCAGAACACTGAAGCTTTCTTT
cdr3_aa: CASSHRGIQNTEAFF

v_call: TRBV4-3
j_call: TRBJ1-1
d_call: NA
clone_size: NA
cdr3_nt: TGCGCCAGCAGCCAAGATCCCCGCAGGAACACTGAAGCTTTCTTT
cdr3_aa: CASSQDPRRNTEAFF

v_call: TRBV27
j_call: TRBJ2-3
d_call: NA
clone_size: NA
cdr3_nt: TGTGCCAGCAGGGGGGCCTCGGGGAACACAGATACGCAGTATTTT
cdr3_aa: CASRGASGNTDTQYF

v_call: TRBV29-1
j_call: TRBJ2-1
d_call: TRBD2
clone_size: NA
cdr3_nt: TGCAGCGCAGGGTTAGCGGGGGTCACCTACAATGAGCAGTTCTTC
cdr3_aa: CSAGLAGVTYNEQFF

v_call: TRBV18
j_call: TRBJ1-1
d_call: NA
clone_size: NA
cdr3_nt: TGTGCCAGCTCACCACCGTCACAGCAGAACACTGAAGCTTTCTTT
cdr3_aa: CASSPPSQQNTEAFF

v_call: TRBV19
j_call: TRBJ1-1
d_call: NA
clone_size: NA
cdr3_nt: TGTGCCAGTACCTCTATGGGGGGGAACACTGAAGCTTTCTTT
cdr3_aa: CASTSMGGNTEAFF

v_call: TRBV6-5
j_call: TRBJ1-3
d_call: NA
clone_size: NA
cdr3_nt: TGTGCCAGCACTCGACAGAACTCTGGAAACACCATATATTTT
cdr3_aa: CASTRQNSGNTIYF

v_call: TRBV18
j_call: TRBJ1-1
d_call: NA
clone_size: NA
cdr3_nt: TGTGCCAGCTCCCTCGGGGGGGACACTGAAGCTTTCTTT
cdr3_aa: CASSLGGDTEAFF

v_call: TRBV6-1
j_call: TRBJ2-3
d_call: NA
clone_size: NA
cdr3_nt: TGTGCCAGCAGTGAATTAATCCGGGAGCAACTAACTCGCACAGATACGCAGTATTTT
cdr3_aa: CASSELIREQLTRTDTQYF

v_call: TRBV6-6
j_call: TRBJ2-2
d_call: NA
clone_size: NA
cdr3_nt: TGTGCCAGCACATTCACCGGGGAGCTGTTTTTT
cdr3_aa: CASTFTGELFF

v_call: TRBV3-1/TRBV3-2
j_call: TRBJ2-1
d_call: TRBD2
clone_size: NA
cdr3_nt: TGTGCCAGCAGCCCTCAGACGGGAGGGCCATATGAGCAGTTCTTC
cdr3_aa: CASSPQTGGPYEQFF

v_call: TRBV5-1
j_call: TRBJ2-3
d_call: NA
clone_size: NA
cdr3_nt: TGCGCCAGCAGCCTCGACTGGCTAGATACGCAGTATTTT
cdr3_aa: CASSLDWLDTQYF

v_call: TRBV19
j_call: TRBJ1-5
d_call: NA
clone_size: NA
cdr3_nt: TGTGCCAGCCGGGGGTTACAACAGCCCCAGCATTTT
cdr3_aa: CASRGLQQPQHF

v_call: TRBV28
j_call: TRBJ1-2
d_call: NA
clone_size: NA
cdr3_nt: TGTGCCAGCAGCGGCGTCCTACTAACCTTC
cdr3_aa: CASSGVLLTF

v_call: TRBV29-1
j_call: TRBJ1-2
d_call: NA
clone_size: NA
cdr3_nt: TGCAGCGTTGGGCAGGAGGCTAACTATGGCTACACCTTC
cdr3_aa: CSVGQEANYGYTF

v_call: TRBV28
j_call: TRBJ1-1
d_call: NA
clone_size: once
cdr3_nt: TGTGCCAGCAGTCTTACCCTGAGCGCGGCTTTCTTT
cdr3_aa: CASSLTLSAAFF